The table lists the clone carrying this T cell receptor (beta chain) with many counts. Antigen: not known. TCR beta CDR3 sequences were amplified from RNA transcripts. The HTBI primer set drove a first-round RT-PCR of the TCR CDR3. TCRdb reanalysed the multiplex PCR reads using MiXCR and keeps one entry per CDR3 protein. The sample includes about 610,000 distinct CDR3 sequences, roughly 14% of them seen just once. These data are taken from a study of T cells in Graves' hyperthyroidism and ophthalmopathy. Study at large: Prior to any treatment, at the point of initial diagnosis, peripheral blood was collected. Study-wide results and limits: Ophthalmopathy and stable hyperthyroidism were separated by a 13 V-J model.

Germline V CDR1 and CDR2: SGDLS, YYNGEE. Trimming took 2 bases from V and 0 from J, leaving 8 bases between them. CDR3 length equals 14 residues. Diagnoses were established using clinical symptoms, serum thyroxine and TRAb, thyroid ultrasound and orbital computed tomography. J is TRBJ1-1 and V is TRBV9; no clear D gene. The receptor was derived from a woman in her forties with Graves' ophthalmopathy. The specimen sequenced was blood. In nucleotides, the CDR3 is TGTGCCAGCAGCGTTGACTACATGAACACTGAAGCTTTCTTT. It translates to CASSVDYMNTEAFF.